This record concerns one T cell receptor beta chain sequence. This CDR3 is 17 amino acids long. V dropped 4 bases and J dropped 0; count of bases not matched to a gene: 9. Germline V CDR1 and CDR2: MNHNS, SASEGT. TCRdb redid the calling of the 5' RACE reads with MiXCR, one entry per CDR3 protein. The sample holds 500,000 to 650,000 distinct CDR3 sequences, about 20% seen once. These data belong to a study of identical twins. The sample also formed part of further work on yellow fever vaccine responses in identical twins.

The V and J genes are TRBV6-1 and TRBJ2-1, with 7 bases fitting TRBD1. The sequenced sample consisted of CD4+ T cells sorted from blood. This receptor was obtained from a woman younger than 30 in good health. The CDR3 nucleotides are TGTGCCAGCAGTGCCCTTACCGGGACAGCCTCCTACAATGAGCAGTTCTTC. It translates to CASSALTGTASYNEQFF.